This entry concerns a single T cell receptor beta chain. The authors' processing: Reference gene primer amplification in the assay estimated nucleated cell counts. Profiled with immunoSEQ multiplex PCR; TCRdb holds only in-frame clones, not every one. The DNA was the basis for D and trimming; V, J and clone size are from that table. The sample lists some 70,000 clones; about nine tenths were seen once. CDR1 and CDR2 from the germline V gene are KGHSH and LQKENI. This CDR3 comprises 14 residues. Trimming shortened V by 6 bases and J by 4 bases, and 15 bases separated the two germline ends. This sample stems from a study of blood T cell repertoires in COVID-19. Overall study context: Samples came from the United States, Italy and Spain, spanning acute and convalescent COVID-19. T cells, B-cell-depleted T cells, or PBMCs provided the cDNA or gDNA that served as material.

Material for sequencing was peripheral blood. The chain links TRBV18 to TRBJ1-1, with D tentatively TRBD1 (6 bases). The sequence was obtained from a man between 45 and 60 years old with active COVID-19. The CDR3 reads CASSPEWGRTEAFF. CDR3 sequence (DNA): TGTGCCAGCTCCCCAGAATGGGGGCGCACTGAAGCTTTCTTT.